The 6 T cell receptor beta chains below come from one sample, sequenced in a study of cytomegalovirus exposure and HLA in healthy donors. TCRdb's copy holds only in-frame clones and misses some; the assay was immunoSEQ multiplex PCR. The table shows tens of thousands of clones, with 85% to 90% occurring only once. The sample comprised PBMCs. Source of these receptors: a woman under 30 in good health and CMV-seronegative.

This rearrangement joins TRBV13 to TRBJ2-5, with D possibly TRBD1 on 6 matching bases. There are 17 residues in the CDR3. In germline, CDR1 is PRHDT, CDR2 FYEKMQ (reference sequence). V was shortened by 5 bases and J by 2 bases, with 21 bases between the two germline ends. The CDR3 DNA reads TGTGCCAGCAGCCAATGGGACATCGTCAAAATACAAGAGACCCAGTACTTC. Translation: CASSQWDIVKIQETQYF.

The chain combines TRBV28 with TRBJ1-4; D gene unclear. The V gene lost 3 bases and the J gene lost 1 base, with 3 bases spanning the gap. CDR1 is MDHEN and CDR2 is SYDVKM in the germline V gene. The CDR3 is 13 amino acids. This CDR3 is CASSFRTNEKLFF. CDR3 sequence (DNA): TGTGCCAGCAGTTTCAGAACTAATGAAAAACTGTTTTTT.

The chain combines TRBV27 with TRBJ1-3, with D unresolved. Germline CDR1 MNHEY, CDR2 SMNVEV (reference sequence). V lost 4 bases to trimming and J lost 0 bases, with 4 bases between them. This CDR3 spans 13 amino acids. CDR3 in DNA: TGTGCCAGCAGTTCAAACTCTGGAAACACCATATATTTT. This encodes CASSSNSGNTIYF.

The rearrangement uses TRBV4-1 and TRBJ2-3, with D perhaps matching TRBD2 (6 bases). The germline V gene has CDR1 MGHRA and CDR2 YSYEKL. The V end lost 2 bases, the J end lost 2 bases, and 11 bases lay between the germline ends. The CDR3 length is 15 residues. The CDR3 DNA reads TGCGCCAGCAGCCAATTAGGGAGGCCCACAGATACGCAGTATTTT. This translates into CASSQLGRPTDTQYF.

This chain uses TRBV15 with TRBJ2-5; no firm D call. The V end was cut by 2 bases, the J end by 0 bases, with 4 bases between. This CDR3 region has 13 residues. Looked up from germline, CDR1 is LNHNV and CDR2 is YYDKDF (reference sequence). This CDR3 is CATSRQYQETQYF. The CDR3 nucleotides read TGTGCCACCAGCAGACAGTACCAAGAGACCCAGTACTTC.

The chain has TRBV19 and TRBJ2-1; 8 bases map to TRBD1. After removal of 6 bases from V and 3 bases from J, the junction contained 4 bases not matched to a gene. Germline V CDR1 and CDR2: LNHDA, SQIVND (reference sequence). This CDR3 has 14 amino acids. The CDR3 region has the DNA TGTGCCAGTAGGGGGGACAGGAGCTACAATGAGCAGTTCTTC. This encodes CASRGDRSYNEQFF.